A selection of T cell receptor beta chains follows, all from one sample in a study of blood T cell repertoires in COVID-19. The repertoire was sequenced with immunoSEQ multiplex PCR; TCRdb's copy has only in-frame clones and lacks some. The sample has under 200,000 clones, 83% seen once. Sequenced material: peripheral blood. These receptors all stem from a human donor in a cohort sampled during active COVID-19. Both conserved end residues are part of each CDR3. Each record gives: J gene, D gene, clone size, V gene, CDR3 DNA, CDR3 protein. D genes are given only for firm matches. Size is stated for part of the rows, as once, few or many counts, or as a class when the clone is expanded.

>TRBJ2-5|TRBD1|-|TRBV7-9
TGTGCCAGCAGTTTAACACAGGGGGCGGAGACCCAGTACTTC
CASSLTQGAETQYF
>TRBJ2-7|-|-|TRBV6-5
TGTGCCAGCAGTTACGTATCGCGGGTTCAATACGAGCAGTACTTC
CASSYVSRVQYEQYF
>TRBJ2-5|TRBD1|-|TRBV11-2
TGTGCCAGCAGCCACAGTTCCGGGACAGGGAGACAGACCCAGTACTTC
CASSHSSGTGRQTQYF
>TRBJ1-5|-|-|TRBV5-4
TGTGCCAGCAGCTTGGGGGGGGAACGTCAGCCCCAGCATTTT
CASSLGGERQPQHF
>TRBJ2-4|-|-|TRBV4-1
TGCGCCAGCAGCCAAGGAAAGGTAGCTATTCAGTACTTC
CASSQGKVAIQYF
>TRBJ2-7|-|-|TRBV18
TGTGCCAGCTCACCACCGGACAGACCCTACGAGCAGTACTTC
CASSPPDRPYEQYF
>TRBJ1-6|TRBD1|-|TRBV6-4
TGTGCCAGCAGTAAGACAGGGGGGAATTCACCCCTCCACTTT
CASSKTGGNSPLHF
>TRBJ2-7|TRBD1|-|TRBV7-8
TGTGCCAGCAGCTATGGGACAGGGAAATACGAGCAGTACTTC
CASSYGTGKYEQYF
>TRBJ1-3|-|-|TRBV5-1
TGCGCCAGCAGCTTACAGGGTGCTTTTGGAAACACCATATATTTT
CASSLQGAFGNTIYF
>TRBJ1-6|TRBD1|-|TRBV6-5
TGTGCCAGCCACAGGGGGTCCCTTAATTCACCCCTCCACTTT
CASHRGSLNSPLHF
>TRBJ2-3|-|-|TRBV18
TGTGCCAGCTCCCCGAGGGGGGGGGCCACAGATACGCAGTATTTT
CASSPRGGATDTQYF
>TRBJ2-3|TRBD1|-|TRBV7-3
TGTGCCAGCAGCTTAATAGGCGGGACAGGGGGCGCCGATACGCAGTATTTT
CASSLIGGTGGADTQYF
>TRBJ2-7|TRBD1|-|TRBV6-5
TGTGCCAGCAGCGCCGGGACAGGGCGCTACGAGCAGTACTTC
CASSAGTGRYEQYF
>TRBJ2-3|TRBD2|-|TRBV5-6
TGTGCCAGCAGCTTCGGACTAGCGGCAAGCACAGATACGCAGTATTTT
CASSFGLAASTDTQYF
>TRBJ1-4|-|once|TRBV10-3
TGTGCCATCAGTGAAAGAGGGGCGGATAGCGGGGAAAAACTGTTTTTT
CAISERGADSGEKLFF
>TRBJ2-7|-|-|TRBV6-5
TGTGCCAGCAGTTACGGTTTCGGTCAGGGGAAAAACGAGCAGTACTTC
CASSYGFGQGKNEQYF
>TRBJ2-7|-|-|TRBV10-1
TGCGCCAGCAGTGAGTACGGACAGTCCTACGAGCAGTACTTC
CASSEYGQSYEQYF